The sequence of this T cell receptor beta chain was determined in a study of PD-1 blockade in classical Hodgkin lymphoma. Regarding the study as a whole: Reports indicated that newly diagnosed patients had lower baseline TCR diversity than healthy donors did. The authors excluded patients who started nivolumab under 1 year after ASCT. Newly diagnosed patients had diversity similar to the baseline diversity of complete responders. A significant rise in TCR diversity was seen by C4D1 for CD4+ cells but not for CD8+ cells.

Germline CDR1 reads ENHRY; CDR2 reads SYGVKD. This CDR3 has 12 amino acids. Trimming removed 3 bases from V and 12 bases from J, with 11 bases in between. Indicated time point: cycle 4 day 1 (C4D1), after 5 to 7 weeks of nivolumab. Patients all relapsed after autologous stem cell transplantation, and there was variation in brentuximab vedotin exposure. With regard to this clone: Antigen unknown.

Produced via immunoSEQ multiplex PCR; TCRdb's table is partial and in-frame only. The sample contains about 33,000 clones, about 72% of which appear only once. The receptor was isolated from a human donor with classical Hodgkin lymphoma. This chain links TRBV10-3 with TRBJ1-4; D remains unclear. The sample was peripheral blood mononuclear cells (PBMCs), taken before the fourth cycle of nivolumab. The chain's CDR3 is CAISDWAGELFF. The CDR3 DNA is TGTGCCATCAGTGACTGGGCTGGTGAACTGTTTTTT.